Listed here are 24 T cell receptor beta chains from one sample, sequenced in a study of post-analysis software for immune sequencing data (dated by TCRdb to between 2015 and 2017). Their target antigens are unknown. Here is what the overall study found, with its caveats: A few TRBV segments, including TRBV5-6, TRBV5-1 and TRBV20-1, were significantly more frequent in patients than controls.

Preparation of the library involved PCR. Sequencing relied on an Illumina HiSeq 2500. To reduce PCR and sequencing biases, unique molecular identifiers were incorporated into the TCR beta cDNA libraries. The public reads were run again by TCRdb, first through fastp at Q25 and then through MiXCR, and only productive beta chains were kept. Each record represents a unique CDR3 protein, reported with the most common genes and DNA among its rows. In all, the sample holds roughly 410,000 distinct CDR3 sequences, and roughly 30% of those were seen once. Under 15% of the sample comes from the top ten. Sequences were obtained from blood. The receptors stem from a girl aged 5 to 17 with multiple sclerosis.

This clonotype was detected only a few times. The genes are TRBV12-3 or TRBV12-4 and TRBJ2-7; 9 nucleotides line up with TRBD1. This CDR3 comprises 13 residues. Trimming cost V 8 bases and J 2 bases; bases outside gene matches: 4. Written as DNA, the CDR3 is TGTGCCAGCGCCAGGGACAGGGCCTACGAGCAGTACTTC. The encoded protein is CASARDRAYEQYF.

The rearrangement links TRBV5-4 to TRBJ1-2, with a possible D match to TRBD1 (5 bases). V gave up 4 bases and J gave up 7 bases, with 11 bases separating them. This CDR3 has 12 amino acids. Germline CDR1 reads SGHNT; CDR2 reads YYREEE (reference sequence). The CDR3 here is CASSTRDSGYTF. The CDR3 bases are TGTGCCAGCAGCACCAGGGACTCTGGCTACACCTTC. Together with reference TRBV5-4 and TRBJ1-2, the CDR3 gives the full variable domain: ETGVTQSPTHLIKTRGQQVTLRCSSQSGHNTVSWYQQALGQGPQFIFQYYREEENGRGNFPPRFSGLQFPNYSSELNVNALELDDSALYLCASSTRDSGYTFGSGTRLTVV.

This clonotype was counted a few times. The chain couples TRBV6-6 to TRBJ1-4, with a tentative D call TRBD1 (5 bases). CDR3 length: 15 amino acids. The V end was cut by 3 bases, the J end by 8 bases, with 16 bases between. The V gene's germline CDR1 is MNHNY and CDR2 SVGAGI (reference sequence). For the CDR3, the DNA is TGTGCCAGCAGTTATCCGACAGATTTGAGGGAAAAACTGTTTTTT. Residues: CASSYPTDLREKLFF.

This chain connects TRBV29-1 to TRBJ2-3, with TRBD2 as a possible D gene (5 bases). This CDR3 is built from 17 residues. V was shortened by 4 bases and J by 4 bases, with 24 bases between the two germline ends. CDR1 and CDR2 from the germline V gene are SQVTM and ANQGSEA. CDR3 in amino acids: CSVGPLTAGTGPDTQYF. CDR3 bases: TGCAGCGTTGGCCCGCTTACCGCGGGCACCGGCCCAGATACGCAGTATTTT.

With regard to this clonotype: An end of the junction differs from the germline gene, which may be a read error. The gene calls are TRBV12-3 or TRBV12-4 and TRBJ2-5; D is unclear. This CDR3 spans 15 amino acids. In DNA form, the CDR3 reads TGTGCCAGCAGTTTAGCGCGGATGAACCATGAGACCCAGTACTTC. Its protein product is CASSLARMNHETQYF.

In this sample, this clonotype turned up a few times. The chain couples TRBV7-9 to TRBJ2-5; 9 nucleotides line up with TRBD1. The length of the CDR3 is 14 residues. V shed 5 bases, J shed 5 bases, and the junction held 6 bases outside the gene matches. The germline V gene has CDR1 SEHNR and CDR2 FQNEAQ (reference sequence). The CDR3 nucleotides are TGTGCCAGCAGCCCCTGGGACAGGGCGGAGACCCAGTACTTC. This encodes CASSPWDRAETQYF.

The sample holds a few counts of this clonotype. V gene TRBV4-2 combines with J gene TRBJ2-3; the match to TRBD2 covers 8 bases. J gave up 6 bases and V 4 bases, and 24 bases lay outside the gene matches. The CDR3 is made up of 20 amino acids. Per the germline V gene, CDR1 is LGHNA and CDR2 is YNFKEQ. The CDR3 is CASSPSRGSGVRPDLDTQYF. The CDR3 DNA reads TGTGCCAGCAGCCCCTCGAGGGGTAGCGGGGTCCGCCCCGATCTTGATACGCAGTATTTT.

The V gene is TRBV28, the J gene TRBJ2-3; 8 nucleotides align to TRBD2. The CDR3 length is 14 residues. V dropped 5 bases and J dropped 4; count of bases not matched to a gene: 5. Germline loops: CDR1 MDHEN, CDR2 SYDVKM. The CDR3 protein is CASSIGGAADTQYF. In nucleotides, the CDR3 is TGTGCCAGCAGTATCGGGGGGGCGGCAGATACGCAGTATTTT.

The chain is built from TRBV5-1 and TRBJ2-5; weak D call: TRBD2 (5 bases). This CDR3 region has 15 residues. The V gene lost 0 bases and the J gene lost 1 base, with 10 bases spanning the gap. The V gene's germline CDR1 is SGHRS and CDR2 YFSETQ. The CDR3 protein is CASSLAGVVQETQYF. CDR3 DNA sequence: TGCGCCAGCAGCTTGGCCGGGGTAGTCCAAGAGACCCAGTACTTC.

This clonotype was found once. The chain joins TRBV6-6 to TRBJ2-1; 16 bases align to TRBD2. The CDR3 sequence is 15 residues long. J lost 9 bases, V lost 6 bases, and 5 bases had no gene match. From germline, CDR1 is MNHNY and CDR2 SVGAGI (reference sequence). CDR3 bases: TGTGCCAGCAGGCAGGGACTAGCGGGGGGGAGTGAGCAGTTCTTC. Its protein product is CASRQGLAGGSEQFF.

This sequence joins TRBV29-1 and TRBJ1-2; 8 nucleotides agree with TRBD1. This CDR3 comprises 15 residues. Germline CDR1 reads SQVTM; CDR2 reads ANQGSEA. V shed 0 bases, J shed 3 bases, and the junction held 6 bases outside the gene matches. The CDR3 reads CSVEDPWTGHYGYTF. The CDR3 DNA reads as TGCAGCGTTGAAGACCCCTGGACAGGGCACTATGGCTACACCTTC. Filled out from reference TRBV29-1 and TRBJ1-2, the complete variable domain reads SAVISQKPSRDICQRGTSLTIQCQVDSQVTMMFWYRQQPGQSLTLIATANQGSEATYESGFVIDKFPISRPNLTFSTLTVSNMSPEDSSIYLCSVEDPWTGHYGYTFGSGTRLTVV.

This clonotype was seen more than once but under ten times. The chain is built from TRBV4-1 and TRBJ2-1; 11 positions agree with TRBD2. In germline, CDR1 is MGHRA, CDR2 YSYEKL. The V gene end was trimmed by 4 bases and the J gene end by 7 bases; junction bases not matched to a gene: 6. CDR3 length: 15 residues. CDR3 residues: CASSRILAGVNEQFF. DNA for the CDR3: TGCGCCAGCAGCCGGATACTAGCGGGGGTGAATGAGCAGTTCTTC.

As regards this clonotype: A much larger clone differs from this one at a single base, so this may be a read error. DNA of the CDR3: TGTGCCAGCAGCTTAATTGGGGATAGGCAGTATTTT. This encodes CASSLIGDRQYF. The chain recombines TRBV7-9 with TRBJ2-3; D is unresolved. CDR3 length equals 12 residues. CDR1 SEHNR and CDR2 FQNEAQ come from the germline V gene (reference sequence).

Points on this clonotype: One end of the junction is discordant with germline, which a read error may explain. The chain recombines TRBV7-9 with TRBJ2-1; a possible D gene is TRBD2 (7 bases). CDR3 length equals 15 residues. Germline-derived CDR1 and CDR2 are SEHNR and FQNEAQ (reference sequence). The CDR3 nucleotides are TGTGCCAGCAGCCCACCGGGGGGCCCTTACAATGAGCCGTTCTTC. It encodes CASSPPGGPYNEPFF.

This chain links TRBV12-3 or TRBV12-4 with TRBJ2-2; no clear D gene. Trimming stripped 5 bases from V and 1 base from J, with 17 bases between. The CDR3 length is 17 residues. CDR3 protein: CASSPLQMYQNTGELFF. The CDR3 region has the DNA TGTGCCAGCAGTCCCCTCCAAATGTACCAGAACACCGGGGAGCTGTTTTTT.

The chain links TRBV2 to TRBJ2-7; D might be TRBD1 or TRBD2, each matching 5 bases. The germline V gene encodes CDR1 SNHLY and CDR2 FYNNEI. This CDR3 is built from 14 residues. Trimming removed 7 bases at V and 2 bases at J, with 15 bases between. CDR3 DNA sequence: TGTGCCAGCATCATTAGTCGGGGCCCCTACGAGCAGTACTTC. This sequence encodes CASIISRGPYEQYF. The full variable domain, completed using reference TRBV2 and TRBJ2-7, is EPEVTQTPSHQVTQMGQEVILRCVPISNHLYFYWYRQILGQKVEFLVSFYNNEISEKSEIFDDQFSVERPDGSNFTLKIRSTKLEDSAMYFCASIISRGPYEQYFGPGTRLTVT.

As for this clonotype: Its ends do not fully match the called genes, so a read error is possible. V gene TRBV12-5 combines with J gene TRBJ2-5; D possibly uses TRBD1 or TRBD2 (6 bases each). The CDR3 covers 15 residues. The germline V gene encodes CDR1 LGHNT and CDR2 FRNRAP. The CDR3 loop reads CASAPGGGRSETRYF. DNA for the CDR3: TGTGCTAGTGCCCCAGGTGGGGGGCGGTCGGAGACCCGGTACTTC.

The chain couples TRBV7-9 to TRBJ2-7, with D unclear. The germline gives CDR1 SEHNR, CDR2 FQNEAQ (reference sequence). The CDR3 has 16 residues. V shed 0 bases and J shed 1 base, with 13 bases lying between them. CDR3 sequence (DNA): TGTGCCAGCAGCTTAGCCCCCTTTGGACGGTCCTACGAGCAGTACTTC. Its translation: CASSLAPFGRSYEQYF.

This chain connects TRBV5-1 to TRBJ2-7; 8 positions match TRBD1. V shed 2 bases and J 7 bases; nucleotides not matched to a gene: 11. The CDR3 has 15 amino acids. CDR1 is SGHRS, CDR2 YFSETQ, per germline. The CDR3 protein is CASSFGQGYQEEQYF. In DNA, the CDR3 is TGCGCCAGCAGCTTCGGACAGGGCTACCAGGAGGAGCAGTACTTC.

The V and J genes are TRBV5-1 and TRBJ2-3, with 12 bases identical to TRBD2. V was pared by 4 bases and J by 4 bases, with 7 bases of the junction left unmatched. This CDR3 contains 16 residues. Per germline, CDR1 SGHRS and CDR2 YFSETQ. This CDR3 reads CASSASLAGGPDTQYF. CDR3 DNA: TGCGCCAGCAGCGCGTCGCTAGCGGGGGGGCCAGATACGCAGTATTTT.

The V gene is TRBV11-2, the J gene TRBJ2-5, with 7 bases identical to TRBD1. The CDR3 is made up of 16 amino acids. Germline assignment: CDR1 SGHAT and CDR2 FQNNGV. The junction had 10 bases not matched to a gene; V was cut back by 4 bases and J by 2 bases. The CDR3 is CASSSGQEEWQETQYF. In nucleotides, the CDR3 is TGTGCCAGCAGCTCCGGACAGGAGGAATGGCAAGAGACCCAGTACTTC. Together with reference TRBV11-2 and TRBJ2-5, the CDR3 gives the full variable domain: EAGVAQSPRYKIIEKRQSVAFWCNPISGHATLYWYQQILGQGPKLLIQFQNNGVVDDSQLPKDRFSAERLKGVDSTLKIQPAKLEDSAVYLCASSSGQEEWQETQYFGPGTRLLVL.

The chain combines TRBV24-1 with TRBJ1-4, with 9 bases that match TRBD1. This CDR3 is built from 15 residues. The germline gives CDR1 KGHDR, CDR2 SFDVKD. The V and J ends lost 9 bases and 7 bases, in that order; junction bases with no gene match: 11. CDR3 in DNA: TGTGCCACCCTTTGGACAGGGGTGATTTGTGAAAAACTGTTTTTT. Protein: CATLWTGVICEKLFF.

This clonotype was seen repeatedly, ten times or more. CDR3: CSAGLGVGEQYF. CDR3 DNA sequence: TGCAGTGCTGGCCTAGGAGTCGGCGAGCAGTACTTC. This chain uses TRBV20-1 with TRBJ2-7; D not resolved. This CDR3 spans 12 amino acids. V lost 5 bases to trimming and J lost 6 bases, with 14 bases between them. Germline V gene sequence: CDR1 DFQATT, CDR2 SNEGSKA (reference sequence).

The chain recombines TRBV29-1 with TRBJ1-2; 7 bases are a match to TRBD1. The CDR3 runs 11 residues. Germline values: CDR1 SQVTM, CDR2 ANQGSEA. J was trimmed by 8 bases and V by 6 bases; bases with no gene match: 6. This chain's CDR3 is CSVPTGDGYTF. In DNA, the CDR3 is TGCAGCGTCCCCACAGGGGACGGCTACACCTTC.